The clone carrying this TCR beta chain was detected only a few times. Its antigen remains unidentified. The CDR3 totals 16 residues. Losses at the gene ends were 4 bases for V and 3 bases for J; bases not matched to a gene: 8. Germline-derived CDR1 and CDR2 are SNHLY and FYNNEI. Primers: 60 Vbeta forward and 13 Jbeta reverse. Clones were read by immunoSEQ multiplex PCR, and TCRdb kept only the in-frame ones, dropping some. The sample has about 120,000 clones, under 12% seen once. These data are taken from a study of cytomegalovirus exposure and HLA in healthy donors. Study observations and caveats: The authors assumed roughly uniform sequencing depth across donors for presence/absence analyses. The authors listed roughly 150 TCR beta chains as cytomegalovirus-associated. A later analysis reportedly identified an Asian-associated ancestry cluster as carrying fewer N-insertions than the roughly 670-donor mean. It was only CMV serostatus that was available as immune exposure information.

The clonotype was recovered from a woman aged 18-29 years in good health and CMV-seropositive. This chain joins TRBV2 and TRBJ2-5; 10 bases map to TRBD1. The sequencing input was PBMCs. The CDR3 spells CASSGGQGWEKETQYF. The DNA for the CDR3 is TGTGCCAGCAGTGGGGGACAGGGGTGGGAAAAAGAGACCCAGTACTTC. Filled out from reference TRBV2 and TRBJ2-5, the complete variable domain reads EPEVTQTPSHQVTQMGQEVILRCVPISNHLYFYWYRQILGQKVEFLVSFYNNEISEKSEIFDDQFSVERPDGSNFTLKIRSTKLEDSAMYFCASSGGQGWEKETQYFGPGTRLLVL.